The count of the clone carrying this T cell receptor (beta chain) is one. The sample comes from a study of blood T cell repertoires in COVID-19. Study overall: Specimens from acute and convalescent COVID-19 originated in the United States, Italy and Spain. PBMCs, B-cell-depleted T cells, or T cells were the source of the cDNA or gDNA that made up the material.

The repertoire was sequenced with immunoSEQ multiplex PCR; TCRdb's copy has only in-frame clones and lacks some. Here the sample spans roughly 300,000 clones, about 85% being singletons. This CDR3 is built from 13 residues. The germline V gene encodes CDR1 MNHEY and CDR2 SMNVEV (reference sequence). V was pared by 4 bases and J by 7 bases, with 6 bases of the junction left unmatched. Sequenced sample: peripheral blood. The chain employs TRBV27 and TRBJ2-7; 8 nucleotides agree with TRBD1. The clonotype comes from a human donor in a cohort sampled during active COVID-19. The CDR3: CASSSQTGAEQYF. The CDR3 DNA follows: TGTGCCAGCAGTTCCCAGACAGGGGCTGAGCAGTACTTC.